A selection of T cell receptor beta chains follows, all from one sample in a study of T cells in Graves' hyperthyroidism and ophthalmopathy. MiXCR, applied by TCRdb to the multiplex PCR reads, yields one record per CDR3 protein. Of over 500,000 distinct CDR3 sequences listed, about 46% are singletons. Sequencing was done on a sample of peripheral blood or thyroid tissue (not recorded which). The receptors originated from an adult woman with Graves' disease, either hyperthyroidism or ophthalmopathy (not recorded which). CDR3s include the opening cysteine and the closing phenylalanine or tryptophan. The order of the fields is CDR3 DNA, CDR3 protein, D gene, V gene, J gene, clone size. The D gene is left open where the match is weak. Size is stated for part of the rows, as once, few or many counts, or as a class when the clone is expanded.

CDR3nt: TGTGCCATCAGCAGACAGGGTACTGGGGCCAACGTCCTGACTTTC; CDR3aa: CAISRQGTGANVLTF; d_gene: TRBD1; v_gene: TRBV10-3; j_gene: TRBJ2-6; abundance: few
CDR3nt: TGTGCCAGCAGCTCAGTAGGGGCAGGGAGGACCCAGTACTTC; CDR3aa: CASSSVGAGRTQYF; d_gene: NA; v_gene: TRBV7-8; j_gene: TRBJ2-5; abundance: many
CDR3nt: TGCGCCAGCAGCCAAGAGTGGGGCGTGGTCTACGAGCAGTACTTC; CDR3aa: CASSQEWGVVYEQYF; d_gene: NA; v_gene: TRBV4-3; j_gene: TRBJ2-7; abundance: NA
CDR3nt: TGTGCCAGCAGCCCCGGTTGGGGAGACTACTTC; CDR3aa: CASSPGWGDYF; d_gene: NA; v_gene: TRBV7-2; j_gene: TRBJ1-2; abundance: many
CDR3nt: TGTGCCAGCAGCTACGGGAGTGTCTCAGATACGCAGTATTTT; CDR3aa: CASSYGSVSDTQYF; d_gene: NA; v_gene: TRBV7-2; j_gene: TRBJ2-3; abundance: many
CDR3nt: TGTGCCAGCAGCCGGGGACAGGGCGATTCACCCCTCCACTTT; CDR3aa: CASSRGQGDSPLHF; d_gene: TRBD1; v_gene: TRBV3-1; j_gene: TRBJ1-6; abundance: few
CDR3nt: TGTGCCAGCAGTTTAGAGGACAGGGTGAGGAAACTGTTTTTT; CDR3aa: CASSLEDRVRKLFF; d_gene: TRBD1; v_gene: TRBV28; j_gene: TRBJ1-4; abundance: few
CDR3nt: TGTGCCAGCAGCCCCTCACCAGCGGGCTCCTACGAGCAGTACTTC; CDR3aa: CASSPSPAGSYEQYF; d_gene: NA; v_gene: TRBV7-2; j_gene: TRBJ2-7; abundance: once
CDR3nt: TGTGCCAGCAGTGGATGGTTGGACGGAGAAGCTTTCTTT; CDR3aa: CASSGWLDGEAFF; d_gene: NA; v_gene: TRBV2; j_gene: TRBJ1-1; abundance: NA
CDR3nt: TGTGCCAGCAGCTTGCGGAGGAACACCATATATTTT; CDR3aa: CASSLRRNTIYF; d_gene: NA; v_gene: TRBV7-2; j_gene: TRBJ1-3; abundance: many
CDR3nt: TGTGCCAGCAGTTACTCCCCGGACAGGGCCTACGAGCAGTACTTC; CDR3aa: CASSYSPDRAYEQYF; d_gene: TRBD1; v_gene: TRBV6-5; j_gene: TRBJ2-7; abundance: NA
CDR3nt: TGTGCCAGCGGGGACGAATACCAGCCCCAGCATTTT; CDR3aa: CASGDEYQPQHF; d_gene: NA; v_gene: TRBV12-3/TRBV12-4; j_gene: TRBJ1-5; abundance: many
CDR3nt: TGCAGTGCCACCGCCCCGGACAGAGGGCACGAGCAGTACTTC; CDR3aa: CSATAPDRGHEQYF; d_gene: NA; v_gene: TRBV20-1; j_gene: TRBJ2-7; abundance: NA
CDR3nt: TGTGCCATCAGTGAGTCGGCGGTTGGGGGCAGGGACGAGCAGTACTTC; CDR3aa: CAISESAVGGRDEQYF; d_gene: NA; v_gene: TRBV10-3; j_gene: TRBJ2-7; abundance: NA
CDR3nt: TGTGCCAGCAGCTTTAGTCTATCGTATAGCAGCACCGGGGAGCAGTACTTC; CDR3aa: CASSFSLSYSSTGEQYF; d_gene: NA; v_gene: TRBV7-2; j_gene: TRBJ2-7; abundance: NA
CDR3nt: TGCAGTGCTAGGGAAAGGGGATCTGGGGCCAACGTCCTGACTTTC; CDR3aa: CSARERGSGANVLTF; d_gene: NA; v_gene: TRBV20-1; j_gene: TRBJ2-6; abundance: NA
CDR3nt: TGTGCCAGCAGCTTAGGGGCCGGGGGTAGCTCCTACGAGCAGTACTTC; CDR3aa: CASSLGAGGSSYEQYF; d_gene: NA; v_gene: TRBV7-9; j_gene: TRBJ2-7; abundance: many
CDR3nt: TGTGCCAGCAGCCACATCAAAGGTGGCTACACCTTC; CDR3aa: CASSHIKGGYTF; d_gene: NA; v_gene: TRBV14; j_gene: TRBJ1-2; abundance: NA
CDR3nt: TGTGCCAGCAGCTTTTTGCGACTAGCGGGCAACCAAGAGACCCAGTACTTC; CDR3aa: CASSFLRLAGNQETQYF; d_gene: TRBD2; v_gene: TRBV7-2; j_gene: TRBJ2-5; abundance: NA
CDR3nt: TGCAGTGCCCGGATAATGACAGGAAAAGAGACCCAGTACTTC; CDR3aa: CSARIMTGKETQYF; d_gene: NA; v_gene: TRBV20-1; j_gene: TRBJ2-5; abundance: NA
CDR3nt: TGCAGTGCCGAACTAGCGGACGGACCCACCGGGGAGCTGTTTTTT; CDR3aa: CSAELADGPTGELFF; d_gene: TRBD2; v_gene: TRBV20-1; j_gene: TRBJ2-2; abundance: many
CDR3nt: TGTGCCAGCAGCTTAGTGGCCAGCACCACCGGGGAGCTGTTTTTT; CDR3aa: CASSLVASTTGELFF; d_gene: NA; v_gene: TRBV7-9; j_gene: TRBJ2-2; abundance: few
CDR3nt: TGCAGTGCCCACCCCTTTGGGGGAGAATACGAGCAGTACTTC; CDR3aa: CSAHPFGGEYEQYF; d_gene: NA; v_gene: TRBV20-1; j_gene: TRBJ2-7; abundance: few
CDR3nt: TGTGCCAGCAGTGAGAGGGGACAGAATGCAAATCAGCCCCAGCATTTT; CDR3aa: CASSERGQNANQPQHF; d_gene: TRBD1; v_gene: TRBV2; j_gene: TRBJ1-5; abundance: NA
CDR3nt: TGTGCCAGCAGCGAAAGGGGGTCTAACTATGGCTACACCTTC; CDR3aa: CASSERGSNYGYTF; d_gene: NA; v_gene: TRBV7-9; j_gene: TRBJ1-2; abundance: many
CDR3nt: TGTGCCATCAGTGAGTCTACCAGTCTCAATGAGCAGTTCTTC; CDR3aa: CAISESTSLNEQFF; d_gene: NA; v_gene: TRBV10-3; j_gene: TRBJ2-1; abundance: NA
CDR3nt: TGCAGCGTTGTTGGAGTCGCGGAGACCCAGTACTTC; CDR3aa: CSVVGVAETQYF; d_gene: NA; v_gene: TRBV29-1; j_gene: TRBJ2-5; abundance: NA
CDR3nt: TGTGCCAGCAGCTCCCGACTAGCCCGCACAGATACGCAGTATTTT; CDR3aa: CASSSRLARTDTQYF; d_gene: TRBD2; v_gene: TRBV7-9; j_gene: TRBJ2-3; abundance: NA
CDR3nt: TGTGCCAGCAGTTACTCGTTACGGCAGCTTAATTCACCCCTCCACTTT; CDR3aa: CASSYSLRQLNSPLHF; d_gene: NA; v_gene: TRBV6-5; j_gene: TRBJ1-6; abundance: NA
CDR3nt: TGCGCCAGCAGGGGGATTGGGCAGGGGATAAATTCACCCCTCCACTTT; CDR3aa: CASRGIGQGINSPLHF; d_gene: NA; v_gene: TRBV10-2; j_gene: TRBJ1-6; abundance: NA
CDR3nt: TGTGCCAGCAGCGCCGGGACTAGCGAGCAGTACTTC; CDR3aa: CASSAGTSEQYF; d_gene: TRBD2; v_gene: TRBV25-1; j_gene: TRBJ2-7; abundance: NA
CDR3nt: TGTGCCAGCAGTGCACAGGGGTACTATGGCTACACCTTC; CDR3aa: CASSAQGYYGYTF; d_gene: TRBD1; v_gene: TRBV12-3/TRBV12-4; j_gene: TRBJ1-2; abundance: few
CDR3nt: TGCAGTGCAAACGACAGAGGGCAAGAGACCCAGTACTTC; CDR3aa: CSANDRGQETQYF; d_gene: NA; v_gene: TRBV20-1; j_gene: TRBJ2-5; abundance: NA
CDR3nt: TGTGCCAGCAGCCGCCCCGGATCCTGGGACTCTGGGGCCAACGTCCTGACTTTC; CDR3aa: CASSRPGSWDSGANVLTF; d_gene: NA; v_gene: TRBV7-8; j_gene: TRBJ2-6; abundance: NA
CDR3nt: TGTGCCAGCAGCTTCCGCTCTTGGGGGCTCTCTGATCAGCCCCAGCATTTT; CDR3aa: CASSFRSWGLSDQPQHF; d_gene: NA; v_gene: TRBV7-2; j_gene: TRBJ1-5; abundance: NA
CDR3nt: TGTGCCAGCGGGACGGTCGGCCACTATGGCTACACCTTC; CDR3aa: CASGTVGHYGYTF; d_gene: NA; v_gene: TRBV10-3; j_gene: TRBJ1-2; abundance: NA
CDR3nt: TGTGCCAGCAGTCCTCATAATTCACCCCTCCACTTT; CDR3aa: CASSPHNSPLHF; d_gene: NA; v_gene: TRBV12-3/TRBV12-4; j_gene: TRBJ1-6; abundance: many
CDR3nt: TGTGCCAGCAGTTTAGCGGGGACGATAACCGGGGAGCTGTTTTTT; CDR3aa: CASSLAGTITGELFF; d_gene: TRBD2; v_gene: TRBV7-2; j_gene: TRBJ2-2; abundance: NA
CDR3nt: TGTGCCAGCAGCTTAGACGTTGAAGGCTATGGCTACACCTTC; CDR3aa: CASSLDVEGYGYTF; d_gene: NA; v_gene: TRBV11-1; j_gene: TRBJ1-2; abundance: many
CDR3nt: TGTGCCAGCAACCCGACAGGGGTCAGCTCTGGAAACACCATATATTTT; CDR3aa: CASNPTGVSSGNTIYF; d_gene: TRBD1; v_gene: TRBV2; j_gene: TRBJ1-3; abundance: once
CDR3nt: TGCAGCGTAAGGCAGGGGAACACTAAAGCTTTCTTT; CDR3aa: CSVRQGNTKAFF; d_gene: NA; v_gene: TRBV29-1; j_gene: TRBJ1-1; abundance: NA
CDR3nt: TGTGCCAGCAACGAACAGGGAGCGGGCACTGAAGCTTTCTTT; CDR3aa: CASNEQGAGTEAFF; d_gene: NA; v_gene: TRBV2; j_gene: TRBJ1-1; abundance: few
CDR3nt: TGTGCCAGTAGTACTCACGGTAGGGATCATGGCTACACCTTC; CDR3aa: CASSTHGRDHGYTF; d_gene: NA; v_gene: TRBV19; j_gene: TRBJ1-2; abundance: NA
CDR3nt: TGTGCCATCAGTGAGAATTCTCGGGGAGCTTTCTTT; CDR3aa: CAISENSRGAFF; d_gene: NA; v_gene: TRBV10-3; j_gene: TRBJ1-1; abundance: once
CDR3nt: TGTGCCACCAGCAGTTCTCCCAGTCAGCCCCAGCATTTT; CDR3aa: CATSSSPSQPQHF; d_gene: NA; v_gene: TRBV15; j_gene: TRBJ1-5; abundance: NA
CDR3nt: TGCAGCGTCTACAGGGGCTCTGGGGCCAACGTCCTGACTTTC; CDR3aa: CSVYRGSGANVLTF; d_gene: TRBD1; v_gene: TRBV29-1; j_gene: TRBJ2-6; abundance: few
CDR3nt: TGTGCCAGCAGCGACAGGGATGGCTCACCCCTCCACTTT; CDR3aa: CASSDRDGSPLHF; d_gene: TRBD1; v_gene: TRBV5-5; j_gene: TRBJ1-6; abundance: NA